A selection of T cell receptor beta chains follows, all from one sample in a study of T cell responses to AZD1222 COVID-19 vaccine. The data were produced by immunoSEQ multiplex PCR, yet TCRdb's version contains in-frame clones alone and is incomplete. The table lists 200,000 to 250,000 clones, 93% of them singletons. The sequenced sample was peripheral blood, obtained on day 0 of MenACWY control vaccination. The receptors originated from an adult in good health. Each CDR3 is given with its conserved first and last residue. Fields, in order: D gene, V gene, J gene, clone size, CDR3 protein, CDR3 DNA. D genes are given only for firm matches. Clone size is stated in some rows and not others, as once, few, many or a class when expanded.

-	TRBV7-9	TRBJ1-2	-	CASSVGDSGIGYTF	TGTGCCAGCAGCGTTGGGGACTCCGGGATCGGCTACACCTTC
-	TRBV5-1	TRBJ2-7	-	CASTQDTFSYEQYF	TGCGCCAGCACCCAAGACACGTTCTCCTACGAGCAGTACTTC
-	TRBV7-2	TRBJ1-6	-	CASSLWQGTTNSPLHF	TGTGCCAGCAGCTTATGGCAGGGCACCACCAATTCACCCCTCCACTTT
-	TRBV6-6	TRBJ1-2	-	CASRRDYGYTF	TGTGCCAGCAGGCGAGACTATGGCTACACCTTC
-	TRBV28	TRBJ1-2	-	CASSFVQGRANYGYTF	TGTGCCAGCAGTTTTGTGCAGGGAAGGGCGAACTATGGCTACACCTTC
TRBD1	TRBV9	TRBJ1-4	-	CASSDRQGGEKLFF	TGTGCCAGCAGCGACCGACAGGGCGGAGAAAAACTGTTTTTT
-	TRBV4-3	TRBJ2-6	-	CASSPHGASGANVLTF	TGCGCCAGCAGCCCACATGGGGCCTCTGGGGCCAACGTCCTGACTTTC
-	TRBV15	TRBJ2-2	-	CATGTLSYTGELFF	TGTGCCACCGGCACTCTGAGCTACACCGGGGAGCTGTTTTTT
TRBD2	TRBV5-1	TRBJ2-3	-	CASSTGGRSDTQYF	TGCGCCAGCAGTACGGGAGGAAGGTCAGATACGCAGTATTTT
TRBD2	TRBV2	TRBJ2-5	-	CASSELAEQETQYF	TGTGCCAGCAGTGAACTAGCGGAACAAGAGACCCAGTACTTC
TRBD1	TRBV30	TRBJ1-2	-	CAWSVLGGSGYGYTF	TGTGCCTGGAGTGTGTTAGGGGGCTCCGGCTATGGCTACACCTTC
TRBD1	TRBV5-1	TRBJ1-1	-	CASSQGQGSEAFF	TGCGCCAGCAGCCAAGGACAGGGCTCTGAAGCTTTCTTT
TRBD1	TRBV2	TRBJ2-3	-	CASSPGTGTNTQYF	TGTGCCAGCAGCCCCGGGACAGGGACGAATACGCAGTATTTT
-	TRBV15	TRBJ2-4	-	CATSRSYFSEGAKNIQYF	TGTGCCACCAGCAGATCCTATTTCTCCGAGGGGGCCAAAAACATTCAGTACTTC
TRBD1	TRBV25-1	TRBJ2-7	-	CASSQTGPTSRSSYEQYF	TGTGCCAGCAGCCAGACAGGGCCGACCTCACGAAGCTCCTACGAGCAGTACTTC
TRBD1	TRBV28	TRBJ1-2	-	CASRGVGTAYGYTF	TGTGCCAGCAGAGGGGTAGGGACAGCCTATGGCTACACCTTC
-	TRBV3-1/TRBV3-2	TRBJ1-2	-	CASSQHPDYYGYTF	TGTGCCAGCAGCCAACATCCGGACTATTATGGCTACACCTTC
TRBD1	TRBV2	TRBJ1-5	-	CASRRGQGEGTQHF	TGTGCCAGCAGGAGAGGACAGGGGGAAGGGACCCAGCATTTT
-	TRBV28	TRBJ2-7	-	CASSLTSYEQYF	TGTGCCAGCAGCCTGACCTCCTACGAGCAGTACTTC
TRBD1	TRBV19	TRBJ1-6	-	CASSRTGGGSSPLHF	TGTGCCAGTAGTAGGACAGGGGGCGGCTCGTCACCCCTCCACTTT
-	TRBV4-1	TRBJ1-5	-	CASILAPGEKYSNQPQHF	TGCGCCAGCATCCTGGCGCCCGGAGAGAAGTATAGCAATCAGCCCCAGCATTTT
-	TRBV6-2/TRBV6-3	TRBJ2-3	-	CASSYSATTDTQYF	TGTGCCAGCAGTTACTCTGCCACCACAGATACGCAGTATTTT
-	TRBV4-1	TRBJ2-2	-	CASSISWGGELFF	TGCGCCAGCAGCATTTCCTGGGGCGGGGAGCTGTTTTTT
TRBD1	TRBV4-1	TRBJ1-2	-	CASSSQTGAGGYTF	TGCGCCAGCAGCTCGCAGACAGGGGCTGGAGGCTACACCTTC
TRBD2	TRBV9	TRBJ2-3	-	CASSVLAGGSTDTQYF	TGTGCCAGCAGCGTACTAGCGGGGGGTAGCACAGATACGCAGTATTTT
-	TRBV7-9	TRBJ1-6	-	CASSQGYNSPLHF	TGTGCCAGCAGCCAAGGGTATAATTCACCCCTCCACTTT
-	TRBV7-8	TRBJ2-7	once	CASSFTQGFYEQYF	TGTGCCAGCAGCTTCACCCAGGGGTTCTACGAGCAGTACTTC
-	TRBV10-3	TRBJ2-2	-	CAISESNGGELFF	TGTGCCATCAGTGAGTCGAACGGAGGGGAGCTGTTTTTT
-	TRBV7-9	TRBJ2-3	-	CASSSPTVTTQYF	TGTGCCAGCAGCTCCCCCACGGTGACTACGCAGTATTTT
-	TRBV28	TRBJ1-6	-	CASKTGLNSPLHF	TGTGCCAGCAAGACAGGCCTTAATTCACCCCTCCACTTT
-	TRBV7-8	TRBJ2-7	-	CASSLNRQSYEQYF	TGTGCCAGCAGCTTAAACAGACAATCCTACGAGCAGTACTTC
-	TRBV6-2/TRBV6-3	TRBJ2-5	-	CASSYPIRETQYF	TGTGCCAGCAGTTACCCCATTAGAGAGACCCAGTACTTC
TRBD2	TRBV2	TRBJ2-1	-	CASSVAGGLNEQFF	TGTGCCAGCAGTGTGGCGGGGGGTCTCAATGAGCAGTTCTTC
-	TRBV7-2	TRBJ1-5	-	CASSLVRTVNSNQPQHF	TGTGCCAGCAGCTTAGTACGGACGGTCAATAGCAATCAGCCCCAGCATTTT
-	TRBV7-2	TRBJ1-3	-	CASRSRKREHDSGNTIYF	TGTGCCAGCAGAAGTAGGAAGAGGGAGCATGATTCTGGAAACACCATATATTTT
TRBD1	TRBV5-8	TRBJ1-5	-	CASMLGQGAQHF	TGTGCCAGCATGTTGGGGCAGGGGGCCCAGCATTTT
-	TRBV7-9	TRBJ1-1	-	CASSQGRNTEAFF	TGTGCCAGCAGCCAAGGGAGGAACACTGAAGCTTTCTTT
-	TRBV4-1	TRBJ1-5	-	CASSRGAGNSNQPQHF	TGCGCCAGCAGCCGTGGTGCAGGCAATAGCAATCAGCCCCAGCATTTT
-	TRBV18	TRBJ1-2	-	CASSPDANYGYTF	TGTGCCAGCTCACCAGATGCTAACTATGGCTACACCTTC
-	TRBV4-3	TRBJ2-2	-	CASSQITGTGELFF	TGCGCCAGCAGCCAAATAACAGGAACCGGGGAGCTGTTTTTT
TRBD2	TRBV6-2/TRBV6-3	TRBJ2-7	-	CASSSHRTSSHEQYF	TGTGCCAGCAGTTCCCATCGGACTAGCTCCCACGAGCAGTACTTC
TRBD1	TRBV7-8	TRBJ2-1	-	CASSYTGTGRNEQFF	TGTGCCAGCAGCTACACCGGGACAGGGCGCAATGAGCAGTTCTTC
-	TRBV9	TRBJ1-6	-	CASSVGAEDSPLHF	TGTGCCAGCAGCGTAGGTGCAGAGGATTCACCCCTCCACTTT
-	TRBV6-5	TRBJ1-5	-	CASSRGGQPQHF	TGTGCCAGCAGCCGGGGGGGTCAGCCCCAGCATTTT
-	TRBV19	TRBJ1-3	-	CASIKSSSGNTIYF	TGTGCCAGTATTAAGTCGAGCTCTGGAAACACCATATATTTT
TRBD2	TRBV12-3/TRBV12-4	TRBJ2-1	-	CASSRGGEQFF	TGTGCCAGCAGCCGGGGGGGTGAGCAGTTCTTC
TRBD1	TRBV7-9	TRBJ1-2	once	CASTETGGDGYTF	TGTGCCAGCACCGAGACAGGGGGCGATGGCTACACCTTC
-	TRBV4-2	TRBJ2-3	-	CASSQGGATDTQYF	TGTGCCAGCAGCCAAGGCGGGGCAACAGATACGCAGTATTTT
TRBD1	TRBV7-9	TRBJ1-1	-	CASSPRDRLNTEAFF	TGTGCCAGCAGCCCGAGGGACAGGTTGAACACTGAAGCTTTCTTT
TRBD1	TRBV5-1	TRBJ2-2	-	CASRNGAGTVNTGELFF	TGCGCCAGCAGAAATGGAGCCGGGACAGTGAACACCGGGGAGCTGTTTTTT
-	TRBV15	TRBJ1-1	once	CATSSLKRGTEAFF	TGTGCCACCAGCTCCCTAAAGCGGGGGACTGAAGCTTTCTTT
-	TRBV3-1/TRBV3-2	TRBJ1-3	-	CASSHEGLSGNTIYF	TGTGCCAGCAGCCACGAAGGGCTCTCTGGAAACACCATATATTTT
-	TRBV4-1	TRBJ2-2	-	CASSRRGLMNTGELFF	TGCGCCAGCAGCCGTCGGGGACTGATGAACACCGGGGAGCTGTTTTTT
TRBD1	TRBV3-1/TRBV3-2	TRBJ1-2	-	CASSPKRGGVRGYTF	TGTGCCAGCAGCCCCAAAAGAGGGGGCGTTCGTGGCTACACCTTC